The 30 T cell receptor beta chains given below trace back to one sample, sequenced in a study of blood T cell repertoires in COVID-19. Generated by immunoSEQ multiplex PCR, the TCRdb table keeps only in-frame clones and is missing some. The sample holds around 260,000 clones, 86% seen once. Source material: peripheral blood. These receptors came from a woman in her twenties or thirties with active or convalescent COVID-19.

CDR3 amino acids: CASSIEDRGADTQYF. CDR3 DNA: TGTGCCAGCAGCATAGAGGACAGGGGGGCAGATACGCAGTATTTT. This chain joins TRBV7-8 and TRBJ2-3, with TRBD1 matching over 10 bases. Germline V gene lookup returns CDR1 SGHVS and CDR2 FQNEAQ. The CDR3 is made up of 15 amino acids. Trimming took 5 bases from V and 4 from J; bases not matched to a gene: 6.

This clone was seen once. The J gene is TRBJ1-1, the V gene TRBV18, with TRBD1 as a possible D gene (5 bases). V was trimmed by 7 bases and J by 7 bases, leaving 19 bases between them. The V gene's germline CDR1 is KGHSH and CDR2 LQKENI. CDR3 length equals 14 residues. The CDR3 sequence is CASLLGRGVSEAFF. CDR3 DNA sequence: TGTGCCAGCTTATTAGGACGGGGGGTGAGTGAAGCTTTCTTT.

This chain connects TRBV10-3 to TRBJ2-5; possible D gene TRBD2, 6 bases. This CDR3 has 16 amino acids. Trimming left V 0 bases short and J 4 bases short, with 15 bases between. The germline gives CDR1 ENHRY, CDR2 SYGVKD. CDR3 region: CAISESNFGGRETQYF. The CDR3 DNA sequence: TGTGCCATCAGTGAGTCGAATTTCGGGGGTCGAGAGACCCAGTACTTC.

Points on this clone: The sample carries other DNA sequences with the same CDR3. This chain links TRBV6-2 or TRBV6-3 with TRBJ1-6; 10 bases match TRBD1. Trimming at V came to 2 bases and at J to 7 bases, leaving 2 bases not matched to a gene. The length of the CDR3 is 15 residues. The germline CDR1 and CDR2 sequences are MNHEY and SVGEGT. The DNA of the CDR3 is TGTGCCAGCAGTTACCCGGGACAGGGGAATTCACCCCTCCACTTT. Translating it yields CASSYPGQGNSPLHF.

This chain joins TRBV7-9 and TRBJ2-1; 15 bases map to TRBD2. The V and J ends lost 5 bases and 8 bases, in that order; junction bases with no gene match: 13. Germline V CDR1 and CDR2: SEHNR, FQNEAQ (reference sequence). This CDR3 region has 18 residues. CDR3 sequence: CASSLGLAGGARPHEQFF. CDR3 in DNA: TGTGCCAGCAGCCTAGGACTAGCGGGGGGGGCCCGGCCCCATGAGCAGTTCTTC.

The J gene is TRBJ2-2, the V gene TRBV4-3, with no clear D. The ends were cut back, 0 bases at V and 2 bases at J, with 16 bases in the middle. CDR3 size: 18 residues. In germline, CDR1 is LGHNA, CDR2 YSLEER. In nucleotides, the CDR3 is TGCGCCAGCAGCCAAGAAATGGCGGCCCCACTAAACACCGGGGAGCTGTTTTTT. It codes for CASSQEMAAPLNTGELFF.

The rearrangement uses TRBV4-3 and TRBJ2-7, with 9 bases matching TRBD2. Germline V lookup: CDR1 LGHNA, CDR2 YSLEER. This CDR3 has 16 residues. Unmatched junction bases numbered 11, after V lost 4 bases and J lost 4 bases. CDR3 residues: CASSPNRLAVTYEQYF. Written as DNA, the CDR3 is TGCGCCAGCAGCCCCAACAGACTAGCGGTAACTTACGAGCAGTACTTC.

V gene TRBV14 combines with J gene TRBJ2-7; 13 bases match TRBD2. V lost 4 bases to trimming and J lost 5 bases; unmatched junction nucleotides: 5. Germline CDR1 and CDR2: SGHDN and FVKESK. The CDR3 sequence is 15 residues long. The CDR3 is CASSRLLAGGHEQYF. CDR3 DNA: TGTGCCAGCAGCCGCCTACTAGCGGGGGGGCACGAGCAGTACTTC.

The CDR3 DNA reads as TGTGCCAGCAGCCATCCTCGCACAGATACGCAGTATTTT. Translating it yields CASSHPRTDTQYF. This chain links TRBV14 with TRBJ2-3, with D hard to call. CDR1 and CDR2 from the germline V gene are SGHDN and FVKESK. V was trimmed by 3 bases and J by 1 base, leaving 5 bases between them. This CDR3 spans 13 amino acids.

The V gene is TRBV4-1, the J gene TRBJ1-4; 8 bases align to TRBD1. The germline V gene has CDR1 MGHRA and CDR2 YSYEKL. This CDR3 has 16 residues. V was clipped by 4 bases and J by 8 bases; unmatched bases: 12. In DNA form, the CDR3 reads TGCGCCAGCAGCCCGGCCGACAGGGGATCCTCGGAAAAACTGTTTTTT. As protein: CASSPADRGSSEKLFF.

The chain carries TRBV2 and TRBJ2-3; D is perhaps TRBD2 (7 bases). Germline V gene sequence: CDR1 SNHLY, CDR2 FYNNEI. Trimming took 7 bases from V and 2 from J, leaving 19 bases between them. The CDR3 extends over 16 amino acids. CDR3 residues: CASIDGAGASTDTQYF. The CDR3 DNA is TGTGCCAGCATCGACGGGGCGGGGGCCTCCACAGATACGCAGTATTTT.

CDR3 DNA: TGTGCCAGCAGCTTGGCTCGGAGGACAGAAACCTACGAGCAGTACTTC. Translation gives CASSLARRTETYEQYF. The chain couples TRBV5-6 to TRBJ2-7; perhaps TRBD1 as D (6 bases). Germline CDR1 SGHDT, CDR2 YYEEEE. Trimming took 0 bases from V and 2 from J, leaving 15 bases between them. The CDR3 is made up of 16 amino acids.

The CDR3: CASSQDRWRTGEQYF. CDR3 coding DNA: TGTGCCAGCAGCCAAGATCGGTGGAGAACTGGCGAGCAGTACTTC. The J gene is TRBJ2-7, the V gene TRBV3-1 (or the pseudogene TRBV3-2); D is undetermined. From germline, CDR1 is LGHDT and CDR2 YNNKEL (reference sequence). This CDR3 comprises 15 residues. Trimming cost V 0 bases and J 6 bases, with 15 bases left between them.

The J gene is TRBJ2-3, the V gene TRBV28; D might be TRBD1 (5 bases). Between the trimmed V and J ends, which lost 2 bases and 5 bases, there was a span of 5 bases. In germline, CDR1 is MDHEN, CDR2 SYDVKM. The CDR3 has 12 residues. The chain's CDR3 is CASSLQGDTQYF. The CDR3 bases are TGTGCCAGCAGTTTACAGGGAGATACGCAGTATTTT.

V usage is TRBV5-6 and J usage is TRBJ1-3, with D uncertain. Germline CDR1 SGHDT, CDR2 YYEEEE. V lost 4 bases and J 4 bases, leaving 24 bases between the germline ends. The CDR3 sequence is 18 residues long. The CDR3 is CASSAEDPREVRGNTIYF. The CDR3 DNA reads as TGTGCCAGCAGCGCAGAGGACCCTAGGGAGGTCCGAGGAAACACCATATATTTT.

The chain carries TRBV7-8 and TRBJ2-3, with D possibly TRBD2 on 6 matching bases. Germline V gene lookup returns CDR1 SGHVS and CDR2 FQNEAQ. This CDR3 has 18 amino acids. Trimming pared 0 bases from V and 1 base from J, leaving 17 bases between. This chain's CDR3 is CASSLARSQEGGTDTQYF. CDR3 sequence (DNA): TGTGCCAGCAGCTTAGCGCGGTCGCAGGAGGGTGGCACAGATACGCAGTATTTT. The full variable domain, its missing parts supplied by reference TRBV7-8 and TRBJ2-3, is GAGVSQSPRYKVAKRGQDVALRCDPISGHVSLFWYQQALGQGPEFLTYFQNEAQLDKSGLPSDRFFAERPEGSVSTLKIQRTQQEDSAVYLCASSLARSQEGGTDTQYFGPGTRLTVL.

V usage is TRBV18 and J usage is TRBJ2-1; possibly TRBD1 for D (5 bases). The CDR3 covers 13 residues. Germline CDR1 and CDR2: KGHSH and LQKENI. The V and J ends lost 1 base and 9 bases respectively, with 10 bases between them. The CDR3 nucleotides are TGTGCCAGCTCACCACAAGGGGAAGGTGAGCAGTTCTTC. Protein sequence: CASSPQGEGEQFF.

CDR3 sequence: CASSFRQGVSGYTF. In DNA form, the CDR3 reads TGTGCCAGCAGCTTTAGACAGGGGGTAAGCGGCTACACCTTC. The chain links TRBV7-9 to TRBJ1-2; 9 bases line up with TRBD1. Germline CDR1 is SEHNR and CDR2 is FQNEAQ (reference sequence). V was pared by 3 bases and J by 8 bases, with 7 bases of the junction left unmatched. The CDR3 is made up of 14 amino acids.

As DNA, the CDR3 is TGTGCCAGCAGCTTAGGGGCGAGCAATCAGCCCCAGCATTTT. Translation gives CASSLGASNQPQHF. The chain couples TRBV5-6 to TRBJ1-5; D possibly corresponds to TRBD1 (5 bases). The V end lost 2 bases, the J end lost 1 base, and 7 bases lay between the germline ends. The CDR3 totals 14 residues. Germline V gives CDR1 SGHDT, CDR2 YYEEEE.

CDR3 DNA sequence: TGTGCCAGCTCCAGTCAACAGTACGAGCAGTACTTC. Protein: CASSSQQYEQYF. V is TRBV18 and J is TRBJ2-7; D uncertain. Between the trimmed V and J ends, which lost 6 bases and 4 bases, there was a span of 10 bases. The germline gives CDR1 KGHSH, CDR2 LQKENI. CDR3 length: 12 amino acids.

V usage is TRBV27 and J usage is TRBJ2-2; TRBD1 is a possible D gene (6 bases). This CDR3 region has 13 residues. Trimming removed 10 bases from V and 7 bases from J, with 16 bases in between. Germline CDR1 reads MNHEY; CDR2 reads SMNVEV (reference sequence). The CDR3 loop reads CATTSGARGELFF. In DNA form, the CDR3 reads TGTGCCACCACTTCAGGGGCGCGCGGGGAGCTGTTTTTT.

CDR3 protein: CAWTRGRAEAFF. CDR3 nucleotide sequence: TGTGCCTGGACTAGGGGGCGGGCTGAAGCTTTCTTT. The rearrangement joins TRBV30 to TRBJ1-1, with 7 bases fitting TRBD1. The length of the CDR3 is 12 residues. Germline-derived CDR1 and CDR2 are GTSNPN and SVGIG (reference sequence). Trimming at V came to 4 bases and at J to 6 bases, leaving 5 bases not matched to a gene.

The V call is TRBV7-8, the J call TRBJ2-1; 7 bases are shared with TRBD1. J lost 2 bases, V lost 4 bases, and 2 bases had no gene match. CDR1 is SGHVS, CDR2 FQNEAQ, per germline. CDR3 length equals 14 residues. The CDR3 is CASSSGQPYNEQFF. In nucleotides, the CDR3 is TGTGCCAGCAGCTCGGGACAGCCCTACAATGAGCAGTTCTTC.

V gene TRBV6-1 combines with J gene TRBJ1-5, with TRBD1 matching 9 bases. Germline CDR1 MNHNS, CDR2 SASEGT. CDR3 size: 19 residues. After removal of 0 bases from V and 2 bases from J, the junction contained 11 bases not matched to a gene. The CDR3 DNA is TGTGCCAGCAGTGAAGCGGGAACAGGGGGCCCATTGGGCAATCAGCCCCAGCATTTT. Protein product: CASSEAGTGGPLGNQPQHF.

V is TRBV6-1 and J is TRBJ1-2; D is possibly TRBD1 (5 bases). Germline V gene sequence: CDR1 MNHNS, CDR2 SASEGT. CDR3 length equals 14 residues. V gave up 1 base and J gave up 8 bases, with 14 bases separating them. DNA for the CDR3: TGTGCCAGCAGTGAAGGTTGGGGCGGCGGCGGCTACACCTTC. This translates into CASSEGWGGGGYTF.

The rearrangement uses TRBV7-2 and TRBJ1-5; 7 bases fit TRBD1. CDR3 length equals 15 residues. The V segment lost 1 base and the J segment 6 bases; nucleotides outside the gene matches: 6. The germline CDR1 and CDR2 sequences are SGHTA and FQGNSA. CDR3 DNA sequence: TGTGCCAGCAGCTTAGTCACAGGGGCAGGTCAGCCCCAGCATTTT. Protein sequence: CASSLVTGAGQPQHF.

The V gene is TRBV9, the J gene TRBJ1-6; 7 positions agree with TRBD1. The CDR3 runs 15 residues. The germline V gene encodes CDR1 SGDLS and CDR2 YYNGEE. Trimming cost V 5 bases and J 6 bases; bases outside gene matches: 8. CDR3 sequence reads: CASSAGGRSNSPLHF. For the CDR3, the DNA is TGTGCCAGCAGTGCAGGGGGTCGCTCTAATTCACCCCTCCACTTT.

The chain has TRBV6-5 and TRBJ2-5; 10 bases line up with TRBD1. The CDR3 has 15 residues. Germline V CDR1 and CDR2: MNHEY, SVGAGI. V was pared by 6 bases and J by 5 bases, with 9 bases of the junction left unmatched. The CDR3 DNA sequence: TGTGCCAGCAGAACCGGACAGGGGGGTCGGGAGACCCAGTACTTC. Its translation: CASRTGQGGRETQYF.

This clone was observed a few times. The chain has TRBV7-2 and TRBJ1-1; D is undetermined. In germline, CDR1 is SGHTA, CDR2 FQGNSA. With 6 bases removed from V and 2 bases from J, the gap between germline ends came to 13 bases. This CDR3 spans 14 amino acids. In DNA form, the CDR3 reads TGTGCCAGCAGTCTATATGAGGGTAACACTGAAGCTTTCTTT. Its protein product is CASSLYEGNTEAFF.

The chain carries TRBV18 and TRBJ1-1; no reliable D call. The CDR3 loop spans 14 amino acids. Germline V gives CDR1 KGHSH, CDR2 LQKENI. Trimming shortened V by 2 bases and J by 1 base, and 8 bases separated the two germline ends. This CDR3 is CASSPKEGNTEAFF. Here the CDR3 DNA reads TGTGCCAGCTCACCAAAAGAGGGGAACACTGAAGCTTTCTTT.